One sample yielded the 6 T cell receptor beta chains listed below, sequenced in a study of blood T cell repertoires in COVID-19. Using immunoSEQ multiplex PCR, the repertoire was profiled, and TCRdb retains in-frame clones only, with some absent. The sample consists of 65,000 to 95,000 clones, about four fifths of them appearing once. Input material: peripheral blood. The receptor set was obtained from a woman in her 40s with active or convalescent COVID-19.

The chain links TRBV10-3 to TRBJ2-7; D not certain. The CDR3 totals 11 residues. Germline CDR1 and CDR2: ENHRY and SYGVKD. V was cut by 5 bases and J by 3 bases, with 5 bases left in between. The CDR3 nucleotides read TGTGCCATCAGTCCCCGCTACGAGCAGTACTTC. Its protein is CAISPRYEQYF.

This chain joins TRBV28 and TRBJ2-7; 11 bases align to TRBD1. The CDR3 spans 15 residues. V shed 5 bases and J 1 base; nucleotides not matched to a gene: 4. The germline CDR1 and CDR2 sequences are MDHEN and SYDVKM. The CDR3 loop reads CASSGQGASSYEQYF. The CDR3 DNA reads as TGTGCCAGCAGTGGACAGGGGGCGAGTTCCTACGAGCAGTACTTC.

This CDR3 reads CASSLTEDTEAFF. The CDR3 DNA sequence: TGTGCCAGCAGCTTAACGGAGGACACTGAAGCTTTCTTT. The rearrangement joins TRBV7-6 to TRBJ1-1; D is uncertain. The CDR3 spans 13 residues. Trimming left V 2 bases short and J 3 bases short, with 7 bases between. The germline V gene has CDR1 SGHVS and CDR2 FNYEAQ.

V and J are TRBV18 and TRBJ1-1; D is undetermined. This CDR3 is built from 14 residues. Trimming removed 2 bases from V and 5 bases from J, with 12 bases in between. Germline V gene lookup returns CDR1 KGHSH and CDR2 LQKENI. The CDR3 region is CASSPGVGETEAFF. CDR3 DNA: TGTGCCAGCTCACCAGGCGTTGGAGAGACTGAAGCTTTCTTT. Looking up the rest from reference TRBV18 and TRBJ1-1 gives the full variable domain: NAGVMQNPRHLVRRRGQEARLRCSPMKGHSHVYWYRQLPEEGLKFMVYLQKENIIDESGMPKERFSAEFPKEGPSILRIQQVVRGDSAAYFCASSPGVGETEAFFGQGTRLTVV.

The chain joins TRBV2 to TRBJ2-1; no firm D call. The ends were cut back, 5 bases at V and 2 bases at J, with 13 bases in the middle. The CDR3 length is 15 residues. Germline V CDR1 and CDR2: SNHLY, FYNNEI. The CDR3 here is CASSSDWNTYNEQFF. CDR3 nucleotide sequence: TGTGCCAGCAGTAGCGACTGGAACACCTACAATGAGCAGTTCTTC.

The chain is built from TRBV5-6 and TRBJ1-5; unclear D gene. Between the trimmed V and J ends, which lost 0 bases and 5 bases, there was a span of 6 bases. The CDR3 length is 13 residues. CDR1 is SGHDT, CDR2 YYEEEE, per germline. The CDR3 loop reads CASSLAQDQPQHF. In DNA form, the CDR3 reads TGTGCCAGCAGCTTGGCCCAGGATCAGCCCCAGCATTTT.